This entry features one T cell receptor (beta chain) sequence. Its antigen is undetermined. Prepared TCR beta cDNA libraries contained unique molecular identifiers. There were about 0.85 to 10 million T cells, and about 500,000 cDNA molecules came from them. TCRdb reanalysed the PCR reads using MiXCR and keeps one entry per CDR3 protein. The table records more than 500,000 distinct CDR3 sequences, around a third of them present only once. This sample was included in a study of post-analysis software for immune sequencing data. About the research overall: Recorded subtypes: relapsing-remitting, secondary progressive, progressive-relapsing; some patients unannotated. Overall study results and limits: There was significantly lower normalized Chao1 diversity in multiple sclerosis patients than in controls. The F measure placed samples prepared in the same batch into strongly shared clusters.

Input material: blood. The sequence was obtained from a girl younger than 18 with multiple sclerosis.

The CDR3 protein is CASSLAGNLEAFF. In DNA form, the CDR3 reads TGTGCCAGCAGCTTAGCGGGCAACCTCGAAGCTTTCTTT. The chain joins TRBV7-9 to TRBJ1-1, with D unresolved. Germline assignment: CDR1 SEHNR and CDR2 FQNEAQ (reference sequence). V dropped 0 bases and J dropped 8 bases, with 10 bases sitting between them. The CDR3 has 13 residues.